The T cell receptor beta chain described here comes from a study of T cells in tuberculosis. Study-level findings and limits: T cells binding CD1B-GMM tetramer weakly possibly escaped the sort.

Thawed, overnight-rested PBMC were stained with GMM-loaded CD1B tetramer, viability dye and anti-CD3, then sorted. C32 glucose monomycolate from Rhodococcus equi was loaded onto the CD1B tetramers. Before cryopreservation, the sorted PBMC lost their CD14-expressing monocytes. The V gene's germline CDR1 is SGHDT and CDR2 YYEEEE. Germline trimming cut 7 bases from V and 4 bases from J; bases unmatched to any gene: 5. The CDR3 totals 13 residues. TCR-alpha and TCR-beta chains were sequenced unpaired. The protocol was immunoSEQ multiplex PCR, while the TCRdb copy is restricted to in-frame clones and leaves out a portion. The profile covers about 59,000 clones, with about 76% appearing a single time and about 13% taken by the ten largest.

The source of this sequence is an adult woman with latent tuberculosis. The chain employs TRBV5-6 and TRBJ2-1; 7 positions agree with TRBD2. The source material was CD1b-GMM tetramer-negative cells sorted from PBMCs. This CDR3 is CASRASGYNEQFF. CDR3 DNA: TGTGCCAGCCGGGCTAGCGGATACAATGAGCAGTTCTTC.